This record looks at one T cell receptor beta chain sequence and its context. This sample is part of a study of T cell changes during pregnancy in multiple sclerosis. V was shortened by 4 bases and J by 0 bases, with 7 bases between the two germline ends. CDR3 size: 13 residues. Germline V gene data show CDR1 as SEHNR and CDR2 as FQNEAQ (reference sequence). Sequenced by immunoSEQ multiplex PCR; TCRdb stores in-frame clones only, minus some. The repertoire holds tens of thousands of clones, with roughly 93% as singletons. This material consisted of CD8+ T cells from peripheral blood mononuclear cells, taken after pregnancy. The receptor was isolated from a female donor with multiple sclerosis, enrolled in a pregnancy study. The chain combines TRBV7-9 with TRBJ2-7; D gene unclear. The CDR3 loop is CASSSPSSYEQYF. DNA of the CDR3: TGTGCCAGCAGCTCTCCTAGCTCCTACGAGCAGTACTTC.